The 28 T cell receptor beta chains below were found in one sample sequenced in a study of blood T cell repertoires in COVID-19. Libraries were prepared by immunoSEQ multiplex PCR; TCRdb keeps only in-frame clonotypes and omits some of them. The top ten hold approximately 7.2% of the sample, which has about 300,000 clones, 70% to 90% seen once. The sample consisted of peripheral blood. These receptors originate from a woman aged 25 to 39 who had recovered from COVID-19.

The rearrangement joins TRBV14 to TRBJ1-2; D possibly corresponds to TRBD1 (5 bases). Germline V gene lookup returns CDR1 SGHDN and CDR2 FVKESK. V lost 5 bases, J lost 10 bases, and 17 bases lay in between. The CDR3 is made up of 13 amino acids. The CDR3 protein is CASSLRDLLVYTF. The CDR3 nucleotides are TGTGCCAGCAGCTTGCGGGACCTCTTGGTCTACACCTTC.

In DNA form, the CDR3 reads TGTGCCAGAAGCTTGTGGGACAGGAGGGTTAGTAGCAATCAGCCCCAGCATTTT. Translated, it gives CARSLWDRRVSSNQPQHF. This chain joins TRBV5-3 and TRBJ1-5, with 8 bases that match TRBD1. TRBV5-3 is an open reading frame, and its role is uncertain. Unmatched junction bases numbered 9, after V lost 1 base and J lost 0 bases. The CDR3 runs to 18 residues.

In this sample, this clone turned up a few times. The chain uses TRBV5-5 and TRBJ1-2; D is uncertain. Germline V gives CDR1 SGHKS, CDR2 YYEKEE (reference sequence). V lost 2 bases and J lost 6, with 17 bases in between. The CDR3 loop spans 15 amino acids. CDR3 bases: TGTGCCAGCAGCTTTGCCTCCGGAGGCGTAAATGGCTACACCTTC. Translation: CASSFASGGVNGYTF.

The CDR3 is CASSKTIGTLWETQYF. The DNA of the CDR3 is TGTGCCAGCAGCAAAACGATAGGGACTTTATGGGAGACCCAGTACTTC. The chain joins TRBV7-2 to TRBJ2-5, with D perhaps TRBD2 (6 bases). Trimming pared 5 bases from V and 5 bases from J, leaving 21 bases between. In germline, CDR1 is SGHTA, CDR2 FQGNSA. This CDR3 is built from 16 residues.

This chain links TRBV5-1 with TRBJ1-5; 8 bases map to TRBD1. Germline-derived CDR1 and CDR2 are SGHRS and YFSETQ. The CDR3 has 15 amino acids. V lost 4 bases to trimming and J lost 3 bases; unmatched junction nucleotides: 6. CDR3 sequence: CASSEGQAYNQPQHF. CDR3 DNA sequence: TGCGCCAGCAGCGAGGGACAGGCATACAATCAGCCCCAGCATTTT.

This clone was detected ten times or more. The chain employs TRBV27 and TRBJ2-1, with D possibly matching TRBD1 (6 bases). Trimming took off 6 bases at V and 4 bases at J, with 22 bases between the two ends. The CDR3 covers 17 residues. Germline V lookup: CDR1 MNHEY, CDR2 SMNVEV (reference sequence). The CDR3 here is CASRNPVDRSRYNEQFF. The CDR3 nucleotides read TGTGCCAGCAGGAACCCGGTAGACAGGTCTCGGTACAATGAGCAGTTCTTC.

The chain recombines TRBV5-4 with TRBJ2-5, with TRBD2 matching 13 bases. The CDR3 consists of 16 residues. The V gene end was trimmed by 3 bases and the J gene end by 0 bases; junction bases not matched to a gene: 2. Per germline, CDR1 SGHNT and CDR2 YYREEE (reference sequence). For the CDR3, the DNA is TGTGCCAGCAGCTCGGGACTAGCGGGGAACCAAGAGACCCAGTACTTC. Translated, it gives CASSSGLAGNQETQYF.

This chain uses TRBV7-8 with TRBJ1-5; no clear D. Deletions cut 5 bases from V and 2 bases from J, with 13 bases between. This CDR3 is 15 amino acids long. CDR1 is SGHVS and CDR2 is FQNEAQ in the germline V gene. The CDR3 sequence is CASSPSTGGNQPQHF. CDR3 sequence (DNA): TGTGCCAGCAGCCCCAGCACCGGGGGCAATCAGCCCCAGCATTTT. The whole variable domain, remainder taken from reference TRBV7-8 and TRBJ1-5, is GAGVSQSPRYKVAKRGQDVALRCDPISGHVSLFWYQQALGQGPEFLTYFQNEAQLDKSGLPSDRFFAERPEGSVSTLKIQRTQQEDSAVYLCASSPSTGGNQPQHFGDGTRLSIL.

Remarks on this clone: This sample includes further DNA sequences coding for the same CDR3. The V gene is TRBV5-1, the J gene TRBJ1-1, with a tentative D call TRBD1 (6 bases). V was pared by 0 bases and J by 4 bases, with 13 bases between. The CDR3 covers 15 residues. CDR1 is SGHRS, CDR2 YFSETQ, per germline. The CDR3 spells CASSLAGGLGTEAFF. The CDR3, as DNA: TGCGCCAGCAGCTTGGCCGGGGGGCTTGGCACTGAAGCTTTCTTT.

The chain uses TRBV12-3 or TRBV12-4 and TRBJ2-4; D is unclear. Trimming took off 2 bases at V and 6 bases at J, with 5 bases between the two ends. This CDR3 has 12 residues. CDR3 coding DNA: TGTGCCAGCAGTTTATCGGGAAACATTCAGTACTTC. Its protein is CASSLSGNIQYF.

The genes are TRBV4-1 and TRBJ1-3, with D possibly being TRBD1 (5 bases). The germline V gene has CDR1 MGHRA and CDR2 YSYEKL. CDR3 length equals 18 residues. The ends were cut back, 3 bases at V and 4 bases at J, with 22 bases in the middle. The CDR3 DNA sequence: TGCGCCAGCAGCCATCCTCAACCGCTAGGGGTAAGCGGAAACACCATATATTTT. As protein: CASSHPQPLGVSGNTIYF.

This clone has more than one count but fewer than ten. The rearrangement joins TRBV5-1 to TRBJ1-6; 10 nucleotides line up with TRBD1. V dropped 0 bases and J dropped 9; count of bases not matched to a gene: 3. The CDR3 totals 15 residues. CDR1 is SGHRS and CDR2 is YFSETQ in the germline V gene. The CDR3 DNA is TGCGCCAGCAGCTTGGGGGGACAGGGGTCTTCACCCCTCCACTTT. Its translation: CASSLGGQGSSPLHF.

This clone was counted a single time. This rearrangement joins TRBV11-3 to TRBJ2-3, with D hard to call. The V end lost 5 bases, the J end lost 4 bases, and 7 bases lay between the germline ends. The length of the CDR3 is 12 residues. Germline loops: CDR1 SGHNT, CDR2 YENEEA. The CDR3 DNA sequence: TGTGCCAGCAGCCACCAGGCAGATACGCAGTATTTT. Protein product: CASSHQADTQYF. The entire variable domain, with the rest obtained from reference TRBV11-3 and TRBJ2-3, is as follows: EAGVVQSPRYKIIEKKQPVAFWCNPISGHNTLYWYLQNLGQGPELLIRYENEEAVDDSQLPKDRFSAERLKGVDSTLKIQPAELGDSAVYLCASSHQADTQYFGPGTRLTVL.

The V and J genes are TRBV11-3 and TRBJ2-5; D is possibly TRBD2 (6 bases). This CDR3 is built from 16 residues. Germline V lookup: CDR1 SGHNT, CDR2 YENEEA. V shed 1 base and J shed 3 bases, with 15 bases lying between them. CDR3 sequence reads: CASSLGDSRIKETQYF. CDR3 nucleotides: TGTGCCAGCAGCTTAGGGGACTCGAGAATAAAAGAGACCCAGTACTTC.

The chain links TRBV5-6 to TRBJ1-1, with a tentative D call TRBD1 (6 bases). Germline CDR1 reads SGHDT; CDR2 reads YYEEEE. This CDR3 is built from 15 residues. V was clipped by 0 bases and J by 11 bases, with 20 bases between them. The CDR3 DNA follows: TGTGCCAGCAGCTTGGTTGGGGGGGCAGAGATGGACGCTTTCTTT. Amino acid sequence: CASSLVGGAEMDAFF.

The rearrangement links TRBV25-1 to TRBJ2-7; TRBD1 matches at 11 bases. The V gene's germline CDR1 is MGHDK and CDR2 SYGVNS. V lost 11 bases, J lost 0 bases, and 12 bases stayed unmatched. The CDR3 contains 16 residues. This chain's CDR3 is CAPLNLGQGASYEQYF. CDR3 DNA sequence: TGTGCCCCATTGAATCTCGGACAGGGGGCCTCCTACGAGCAGTACTTC.

The chain has TRBV5-1 and TRBJ2-4; no reliable D call. The CDR3 is made up of 14 amino acids. The V end lost 1 base, the J end lost 6 bases, and 11 bases lay between the germline ends. CDR1 is SGHRS and CDR2 is YFSETQ in the germline V gene. The CDR3 DNA reads TGCGCCAGCAGCTTGATCGCAGACACAAACATTCAGTACTTC. It specifies CASSLIADTNIQYF.

CDR3 sequence reads: CASRFLQGSQETQYF. CDR3 coding DNA: TGCGCCAGCAGATTTCTACAGGGCAGTCAAGAGACCCAGTACTTC. This rearrangement joins TRBV23-1 to TRBJ2-5; maybe TRBD1 (6 bases). TRBV23-1 falls under the ORF class, with uncertain function. V dropped 6 bases and J dropped 2 bases, with 16 bases sitting between them. This CDR3 contains 15 residues.

The genes are TRBV5-1 and TRBJ2-3; 8 bases are a match to TRBD2. Germline V gene sequence: CDR1 SGHRS, CDR2 YFSETQ. V shed 2 bases, J shed 4 bases, and the junction held 6 bases outside the gene matches. This CDR3 has 15 residues. The CDR3: CASSFYGGVSDTQYF. CDR3 in DNA: TGCGCCAGCAGCTTTTACGGGGGGGTGTCAGATACGCAGTATTTT.

As regards this clone: The sample holds other DNA sequences that translate to the same CDR3. The J gene is TRBJ2-2, the V gene TRBV7-3; D may be TRBD2 (6 bases). The germline V gene encodes CDR1 SGHTA and CDR2 FQGTGA. This CDR3 is built from 14 residues. V was cut by 8 bases and J by 2 bases, with 12 bases left in between. The CDR3 is CASRGTGNTGELFF. Written as DNA, the CDR3 is TGTGCCAGCCGGGGGACTGGTAACACCGGGGAGCTGTTTTTT.

CDR3 DNA: TGTGCCAGTAGCTCAGCGGGGGGGCCGTACGAGCAGTACTTC. Translation: CASSSAGGPYEQYF. V is TRBV19 and J is TRBJ2-7, with 10 positions matching TRBD2. V trimming: 6 bases; J trimming: 4 bases; junction bases outside the gene matches: 6. CDR3 size: 14 residues. Per the germline V gene, CDR1 is LNHDA and CDR2 is SQIVND (reference sequence). Combining the CDR3 with reference TRBV19 and TRBJ2-7 gives the whole variable domain DGGITQSPKYLFRKEGQNVTLSCEQNLNHDAMYWYRQDPGQGLRLIYYSQIVNDFQKGDIAEGYSVSREKKESFPLTVTSAQKNPTAFYLCASSSAGGPYEQYFGPGTRLTVT.

This rearrangement joins TRBV5-1 to TRBJ2-3, with TRBD2 matching 7 bases. The CDR3 totals 15 residues. V dropped 3 bases and J dropped 0; count of bases not matched to a gene: 4. Germline V CDR1 and CDR2: SGHRS, YFSETQ. The CDR3 spells CASSSLRGSTDTQYF. The DNA for the CDR3 is TGCGCCAGCAGCTCTTTGCGGGGGAGCACAGATACGCAGTATTTT.

In this sample, this clone turned up once. J is TRBJ1-4 and V is TRBV15; tentative D call: TRBD1 (6 bases). Per the germline V gene, CDR1 is LNHNV and CDR2 is YYDKDF (reference sequence). The length of the CDR3 is 17 residues. V was clipped by 0 bases and J by 0 bases, with 11 bases between them. CDR3 in amino acids: CATSRDLDSATNEKLFF. DNA for the CDR3: TGTGCCACCAGCAGAGATCTGGACAGTGCAACTAATGAAAAACTGTTTTTT.

The V gene is TRBV9, the J gene TRBJ1-1, with D tentatively TRBD1 (6 bases). Per germline, CDR1 SGDLS and CDR2 YYNGEE. This CDR3 has 15 residues. V was clipped by 4 bases and J by 3 bases, with 16 bases between them. The CDR3 DNA follows: TGTGCCAGCAGCTCCTTTGGGGGGGCGCACACTGAAGCTTTCTTT. This sequence encodes CASSSFGGAHTEAFF.

The DNA of the CDR3 is TGTGCCAGCTCATCACAAGGGGGCCTAAATTCACCCCTCCACTTT. Translation gives CASSSQGGLNSPLHF. The chain carries TRBV18 and TRBJ1-6, with TRBD1 identical over 7 bases. With V trimmed by 5 bases and J by 7 bases, 8 bases remained unmatched. The CDR3 extends over 15 amino acids. The germline CDR1 and CDR2 sequences are KGHSH and LQKENI.

The CDR3 DNA sequence: TGTGCCAGCAGTTCAGGGAAAGCTTTCTTT. Protein: CASSSGKAFF. The chain joins TRBV28 to TRBJ1-1; TRBD1 is a possible D gene (5 bases). Trimming left V 4 bases short and J 9 bases short, with 6 bases between. The CDR3 totals 10 residues. Per germline, CDR1 MDHEN and CDR2 SYDVKM.

The chain uses TRBV11-3 and TRBJ2-1; D is ambiguous. The CDR3 runs 13 residues. Trimming removed 2 bases from V and 9 bases from J, with 11 bases in between. Germline lookup yields CDR1 SGHNT and CDR2 YENEEA. CDR3: CASSLSGSGEQFF. In DNA, the CDR3 is TGTGCCAGCAGCTTATCTGGTTCCGGTGAGCAGTTCTTC.

The rearrangement links TRBV7-9 to TRBJ1-3; D is unresolved. In germline, CDR1 is SEHNR, CDR2 FQNEAQ (reference sequence). The CDR3 covers 19 residues. Trimming took 2 bases from V and 1 from J, leaving 21 bases between them. CDR3 DNA sequence: TGTGCCAGCAGCTTAAACCCACTCTCGGGGATGGGATCTGGAAACACCATATATTTT. It encodes CASSLNPLSGMGSGNTIYF.